This T cell receptor beta chain was identified during a study of shared clonotypes between healthy human individuals. Study-wide results and caveats: Sampling used blood alone; tissue repertoires probably differ.

To note about this clone: Antigen unknown.

There were no recent acute infections or vaccinations among the donors, who were healthy HIV-negative adults. The donors, all of them Caucasian adults, lived in Nashville, Tennessee. The germline V gene encodes CDR1 MNHEY and CDR2 SVGAGI. The CDR3 loop spans 15 amino acids. The V segment lost 7 bases and the J segment 5 bases; nucleotides outside the gene matches: 10. Over several immunoSEQ plates, each subset's genomic DNA was distributed in even portions. Assay: immunoSEQ multiplex PCR; the TCRdb copy retains only in-frame clones and omits some. The table has around 500,000 clones, around 80% seen once.

The chain links TRBV6-5 to TRBJ1-4; 7 nucleotides agree with TRBD1. Sequencing input: PBMCs. The clonotype was recovered from a woman aged 40-49 years in good health. Some clones in this sample may be carry-over from other donors' samples. CDR3 amino acids: CASNTHRGENEKLFF. The CDR3 bases are TGTGCCAGCAATACACACAGGGGAGAGAATGAAAAACTGTTTTTT.